The rows below give T cell receptor beta chains drawn from one sample of a study of blood T cell repertoires in COVID-19. Clones were read by immunoSEQ multiplex PCR, and TCRdb kept only the in-frame ones, dropping some. The sample holds fewer than 350,000 clones; about 86% are singletons and the top ten take approximately 2.2%. The sequencing input was peripheral blood. These receptors all come from a woman in her 30s who had recovered from COVID-19. CDR3s include the opening cysteine and the closing phenylalanine or tryptophan. D genes are given only for firm matches.

TRBV21-1	.	TRBJ2-7	TGTGCCAGCAGAACACCCGGGACAGGGCCCTACGAGCAGTACTTC	CASRTPGTGPYEQYF
TRBV18	TRBD1	TRBJ2-3	TGTGCCAGCTCACCGGGACAGTTCACAGATACGCAGTATTTT	CASSPGQFTDTQYF
TRBV28	TRBD1	TRBJ2-7	TGTGCCAGCATCAAGGGACAGGGCGGCGAGCAGTACTTC	CASIKGQGGEQYF
TRBV6-2/TRBV6-3	.	TRBJ2-4	TGTGCCAGCAGTAACAGGGGAGGACAAGCCAAAAACATTCAGTACTTC	CASSNRGGQAKNIQYF
TRBV19	.	TRBJ2-1	TGTGCCAGTAGTCCCGAGCACCGGGAATACTACAATGAGCAGTTCTTC	CASSPEHREYYNEQFF
TRBV9	.	TRBJ1-3	TGTGCCAGCAGCATCACCCACGGCTCTGGAAACACCATATATTTT	CASSITHGSGNTIYF
TRBV7-9	.	TRBJ2-2	TGTGCCAGCAGCCCCCGCGGGGGCGCGGAACCGAACACCGGGGAGCTGTTTTTT	CASSPRGGAEPNTGELFF
TRBV2	.	TRBJ1-4	TGTGCCAGCAGTGATCCCAGGGTAGGGGAAAAACTGTTTTTT	CASSDPRVGEKLFF
TRBV27	.	TRBJ2-5	TGTGCCAGCAGCCGCCGGAGACAAGAGACCCAGTACTTC	CASSRRRQETQYF
TRBV7-2	.	TRBJ1-5	TGTGCCAGCAGCTTATTATCGACTAATCAGCCCCAGCATTTT	CASSLLSTNQPQHF